Each of the 4 T cell receptor beta chains below was sequenced from the same sample in a study of blood T cell repertoires in COVID-19. The protocol was immunoSEQ multiplex PCR, while the TCRdb copy is restricted to in-frame clones and leaves out a portion. The table has more than 250,000 clones, 85% to 90% seen once. Sequenced input: peripheral blood. Receptors originate from a woman aged 45-65 years with COVID-19, enrolled during active disease.

This clone was seen only once. V gene TRBV3-1 (or the pseudogene TRBV3-2) combines with J gene TRBJ2-7, with a tentative D call TRBD2 (7 bases). Trimming took 4 bases from V and 7 from J, leaving 17 bases between them. The CDR3 loop spans 14 amino acids. CDR1 and CDR2 (germline): LGHDT, YNNKEL (reference sequence). The CDR3 bases are TGTGCCAGCAGCCCTCCGGTTAGGGGGGGGGAGCAGTACTTC. Translation gives CASSPPVRGGEQYF.

The chain recombines TRBV12-2 with TRBJ2-4; TRBD1, as called in the table, went unchecked against the DNA. TRBV12-2 is listed as a pseudogene. This CDR3 is 16 amino acids long. CDR3 protein: CASRSRTALAKNIQYF. As DNA, the CDR3 is TGTGCAAGTCGCTCCCGGACAGCCTTAGCCAAAAACATTCAGTACTTC.

The rearrangement joins TRBV19 to TRBJ2-3, with D maybe TRBD1 (7 bases). Germline assignment: CDR1 LNHDA and CDR2 SQIVND (reference sequence). The CDR3 is 17 residues long. V lost 4 bases, J lost 0 bases, and 17 bases lay in between. CDR3 nucleotide sequence: TGTGCCAGTAGTAGACAGGGACTCCGGGGGAGCACAGATACGCAGTATTTT. Its translation: CASSRQGLRGSTDTQYF.

The gene calls are TRBV10-3 and TRBJ1-2; 12 bases line up with TRBD1. V shed 6 bases, J shed 6 bases, and the junction held 8 bases outside the gene matches. The CDR3 sequence is 15 residues long. Per germline, CDR1 ENHRY and CDR2 SYGVKD. The CDR3 DNA follows: TGTGCCATCAGGGAACCGGGACAGGGGGCGGATGGCTACACCTTC. It translates to CAIREPGQGADGYTF.